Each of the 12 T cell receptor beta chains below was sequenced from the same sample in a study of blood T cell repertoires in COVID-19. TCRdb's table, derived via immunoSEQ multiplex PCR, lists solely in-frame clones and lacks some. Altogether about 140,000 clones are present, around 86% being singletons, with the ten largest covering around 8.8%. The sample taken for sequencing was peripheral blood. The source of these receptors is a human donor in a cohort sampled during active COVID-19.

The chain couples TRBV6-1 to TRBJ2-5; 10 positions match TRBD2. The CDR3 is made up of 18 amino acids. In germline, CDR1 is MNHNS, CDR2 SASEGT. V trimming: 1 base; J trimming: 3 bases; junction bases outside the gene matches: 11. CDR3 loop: CASSEDGSGRSVEETQYF. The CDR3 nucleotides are TGTGCCAGCAGTGAAGATGGTAGCGGGAGGTCGGTCGAAGAGACCCAGTACTTC.

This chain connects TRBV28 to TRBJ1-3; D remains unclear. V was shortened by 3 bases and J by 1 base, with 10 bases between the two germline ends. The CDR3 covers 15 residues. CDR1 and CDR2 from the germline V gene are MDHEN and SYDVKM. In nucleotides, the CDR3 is TGTGCCAGCAGTTTGAGATACCTGTCTGGAAACACCATATATTTT. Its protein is CASSLRYLSGNTIYF.

The CDR3 DNA is TGTGCCAGCAGCTTAGCGGGAACCGGCTGGGGCTACACCTTC. As protein: CASSLAGTGWGYTF. V gene TRBV11-2 combines with J gene TRBJ1-2, with D uncertain. V shed 1 base and J shed 8 bases, with 14 bases lying between them. The germline V gene has CDR1 SGHAT and CDR2 FQNNGV. The CDR3 consists of 14 residues.

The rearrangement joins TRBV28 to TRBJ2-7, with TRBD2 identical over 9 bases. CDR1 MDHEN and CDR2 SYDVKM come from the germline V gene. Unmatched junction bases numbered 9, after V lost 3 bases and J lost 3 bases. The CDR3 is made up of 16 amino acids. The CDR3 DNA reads TGTGCCAGCAGTTTTCTGGGTAGCGGGAGTATCTACGAGCAGTACTTC. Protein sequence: CASSFLGSGSIYEQYF.

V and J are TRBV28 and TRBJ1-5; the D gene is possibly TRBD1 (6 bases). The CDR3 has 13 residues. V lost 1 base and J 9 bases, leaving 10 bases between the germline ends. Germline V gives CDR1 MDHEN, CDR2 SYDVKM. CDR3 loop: CASSLLRGGPQHF. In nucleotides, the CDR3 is TGTGCCAGCAGTTTATTGAGGGGGGGGCCCCAGCATTTT.

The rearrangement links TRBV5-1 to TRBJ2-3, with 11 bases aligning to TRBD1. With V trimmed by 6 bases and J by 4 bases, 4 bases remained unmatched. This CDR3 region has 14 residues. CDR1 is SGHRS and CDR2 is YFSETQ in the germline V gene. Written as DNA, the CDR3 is TGCGCCAGCAAAGGACAGGGGGCCTCAGATACGCAGTATTTT. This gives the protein CASKGQGASDTQYF.

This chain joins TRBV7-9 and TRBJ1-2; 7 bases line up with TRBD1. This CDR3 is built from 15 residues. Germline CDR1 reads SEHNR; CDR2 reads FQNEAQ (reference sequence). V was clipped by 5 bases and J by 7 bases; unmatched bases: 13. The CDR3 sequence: CASSPTGANLGGYTF. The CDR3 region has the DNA TGTGCCAGCAGCCCCACAGGGGCCAACTTGGGTGGCTACACCTTC. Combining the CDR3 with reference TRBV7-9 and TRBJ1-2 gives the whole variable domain DTGVSQNPRHKITKRGQNVTFRCDPISEHNRLYWYRQTLGQGPEFLTYFQNEAQLEKSRLLSDRFSAERPKGSFSTLEIQRTEQGDSAMYLCASSPTGANLGGYTFGSGTRLTVV.

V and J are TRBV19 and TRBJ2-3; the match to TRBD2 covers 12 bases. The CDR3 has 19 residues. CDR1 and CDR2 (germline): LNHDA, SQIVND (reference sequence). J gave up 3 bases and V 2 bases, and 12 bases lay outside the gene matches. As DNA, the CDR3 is TGTGCCAGTAGTATATCCCGAGGACTAGCGGGATGGGGGACAGATACGCAGTATTTT. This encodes CASSISRGLAGWGTDTQYF.

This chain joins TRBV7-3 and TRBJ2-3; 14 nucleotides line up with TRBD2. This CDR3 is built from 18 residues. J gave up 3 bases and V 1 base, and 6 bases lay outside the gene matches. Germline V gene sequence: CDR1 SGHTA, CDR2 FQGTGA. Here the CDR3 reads CASSLIGTSGRGTDTQYF. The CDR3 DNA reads TGTGCCAGCAGCTTAATAGGGACTAGCGGGAGAGGTACAGATACGCAGTATTTT.

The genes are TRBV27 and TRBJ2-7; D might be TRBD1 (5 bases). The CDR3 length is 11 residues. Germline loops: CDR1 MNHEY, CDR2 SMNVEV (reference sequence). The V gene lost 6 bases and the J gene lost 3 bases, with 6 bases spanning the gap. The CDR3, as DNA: TGTGCCAGCAGCCAGGGCTACGAGCAGTACTTC. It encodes CASSQGYEQYF.

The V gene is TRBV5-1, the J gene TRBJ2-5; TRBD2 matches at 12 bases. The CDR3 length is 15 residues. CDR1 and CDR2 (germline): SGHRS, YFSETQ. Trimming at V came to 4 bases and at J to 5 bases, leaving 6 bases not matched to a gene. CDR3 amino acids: CASSTRLAGVETQYF. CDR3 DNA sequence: TGCGCCAGCAGCACACGACTAGCGGGAGTTGAGACCCAGTACTTC.

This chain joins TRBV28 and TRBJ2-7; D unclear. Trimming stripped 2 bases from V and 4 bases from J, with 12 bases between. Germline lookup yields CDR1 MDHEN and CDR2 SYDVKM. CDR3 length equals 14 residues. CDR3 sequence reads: CASSLRTVDYEQYF. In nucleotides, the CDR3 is TGTGCCAGCAGTTTACGTACAGTAGATTACGAGCAGTACTTC.